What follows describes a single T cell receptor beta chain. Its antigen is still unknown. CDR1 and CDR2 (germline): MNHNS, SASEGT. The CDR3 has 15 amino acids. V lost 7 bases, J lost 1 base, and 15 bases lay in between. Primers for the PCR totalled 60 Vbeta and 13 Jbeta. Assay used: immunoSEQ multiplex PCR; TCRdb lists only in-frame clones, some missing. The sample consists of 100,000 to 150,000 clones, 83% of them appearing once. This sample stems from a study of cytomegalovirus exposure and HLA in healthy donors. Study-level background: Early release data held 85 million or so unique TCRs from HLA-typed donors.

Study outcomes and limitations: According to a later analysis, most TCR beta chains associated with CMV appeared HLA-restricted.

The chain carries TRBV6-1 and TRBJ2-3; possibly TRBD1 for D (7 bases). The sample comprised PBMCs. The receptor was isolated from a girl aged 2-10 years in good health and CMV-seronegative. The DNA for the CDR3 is TGTGCCAGCACAGAGAGCAGGGGGGGCACAGATACGCAGTATTTT. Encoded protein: CASTESRGGTDTQYF.